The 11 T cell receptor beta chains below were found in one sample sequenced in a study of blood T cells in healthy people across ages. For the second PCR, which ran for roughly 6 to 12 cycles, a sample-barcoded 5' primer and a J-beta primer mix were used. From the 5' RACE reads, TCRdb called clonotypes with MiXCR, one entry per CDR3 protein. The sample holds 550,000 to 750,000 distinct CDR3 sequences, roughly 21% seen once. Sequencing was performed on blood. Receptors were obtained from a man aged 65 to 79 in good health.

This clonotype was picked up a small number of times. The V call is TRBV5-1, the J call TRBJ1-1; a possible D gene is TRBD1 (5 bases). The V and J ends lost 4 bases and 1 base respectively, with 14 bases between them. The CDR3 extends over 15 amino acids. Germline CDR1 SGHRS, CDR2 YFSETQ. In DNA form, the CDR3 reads TGCGCCAGCAGCCTGCGGGACGGGCAGAACACTGAAGCTTTCTTT. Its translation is CASSLRDGQNTEAFF.

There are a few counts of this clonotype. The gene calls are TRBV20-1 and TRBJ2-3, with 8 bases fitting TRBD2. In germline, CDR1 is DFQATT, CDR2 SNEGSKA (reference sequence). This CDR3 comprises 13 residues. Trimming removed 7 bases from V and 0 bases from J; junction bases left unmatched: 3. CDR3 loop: CSGGGRSTDTQYF. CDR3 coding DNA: TGCAGTGGAGGCGGGAGGAGCACAGATACGCAGTATTTT.

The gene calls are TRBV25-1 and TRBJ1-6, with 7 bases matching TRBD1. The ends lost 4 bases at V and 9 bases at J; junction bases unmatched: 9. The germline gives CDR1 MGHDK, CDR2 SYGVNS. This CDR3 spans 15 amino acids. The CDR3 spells CASSGRGRGGSPLHF. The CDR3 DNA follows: TGTGCCAGCAGTGGGAGGGGGCGAGGAGGTTCACCCCTCCACTTT.

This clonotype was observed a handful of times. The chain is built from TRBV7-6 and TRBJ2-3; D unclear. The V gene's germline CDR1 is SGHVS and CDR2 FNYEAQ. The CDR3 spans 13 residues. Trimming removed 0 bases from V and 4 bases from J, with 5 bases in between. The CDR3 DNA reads TGTGCCAGCAGCTTAGCGTCATCAGATACGCAGTATTTT. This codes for CASSLASSDTQYF.

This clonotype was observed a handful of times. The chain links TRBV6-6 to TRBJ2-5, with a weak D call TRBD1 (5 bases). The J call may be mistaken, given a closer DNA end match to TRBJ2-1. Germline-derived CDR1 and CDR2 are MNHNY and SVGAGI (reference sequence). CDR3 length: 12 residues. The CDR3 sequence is CASSYPQGEQFF. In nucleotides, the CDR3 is TGTGCCAGCAGTTACCCGCAGGGTGAGCAGTTCTTC.

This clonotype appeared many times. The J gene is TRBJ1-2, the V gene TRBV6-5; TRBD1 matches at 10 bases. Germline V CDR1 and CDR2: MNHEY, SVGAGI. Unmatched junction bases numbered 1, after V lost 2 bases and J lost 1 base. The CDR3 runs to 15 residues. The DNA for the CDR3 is TGTGCCAGCAGTTACGGGACAGGGGTTAACTATGGCTACACCTTC. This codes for CASSYGTGVNYGYTF.

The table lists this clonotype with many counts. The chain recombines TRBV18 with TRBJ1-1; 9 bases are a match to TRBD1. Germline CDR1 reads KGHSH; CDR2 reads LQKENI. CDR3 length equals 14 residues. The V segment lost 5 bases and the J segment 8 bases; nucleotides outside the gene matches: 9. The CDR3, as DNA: TGTGCCAGCTCAGCCGGGACAGGGATGCAGGAAGCTTTCTTT. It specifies CASSAGTGMQEAFF.

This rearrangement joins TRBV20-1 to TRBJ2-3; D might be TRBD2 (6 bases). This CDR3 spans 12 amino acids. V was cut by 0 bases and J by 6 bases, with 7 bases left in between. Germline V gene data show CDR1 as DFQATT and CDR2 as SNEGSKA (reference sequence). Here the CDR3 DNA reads TGCAGTGCTAGAGATGGGGGGGATACGCAGTATTTT. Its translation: CSARDGGDTQYF.

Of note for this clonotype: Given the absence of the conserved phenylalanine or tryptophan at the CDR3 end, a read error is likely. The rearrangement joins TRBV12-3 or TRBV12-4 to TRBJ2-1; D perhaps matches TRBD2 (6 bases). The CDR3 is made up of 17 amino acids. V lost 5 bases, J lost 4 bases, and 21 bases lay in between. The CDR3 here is CASSRGLTGPYYNEQFL. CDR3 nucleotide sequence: TGTGCCAGCAGTAGAGGACTAACGGGGCCCTATTACAATGAGCAGTTCCTC.

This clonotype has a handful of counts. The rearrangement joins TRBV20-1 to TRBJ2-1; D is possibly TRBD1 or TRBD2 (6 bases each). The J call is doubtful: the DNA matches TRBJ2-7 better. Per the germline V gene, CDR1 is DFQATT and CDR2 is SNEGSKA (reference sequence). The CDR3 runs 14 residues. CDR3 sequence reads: CSASGSTGRLEQYF. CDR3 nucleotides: TGCAGTGCTAGTGGTTCCACAGGGAGGCTGGAGCAGTACTTC.

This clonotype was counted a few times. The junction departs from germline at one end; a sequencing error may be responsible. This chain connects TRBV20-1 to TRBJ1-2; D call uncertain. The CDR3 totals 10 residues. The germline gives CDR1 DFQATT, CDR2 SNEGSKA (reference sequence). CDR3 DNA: TGCAGTGCTAGTCAGAATGGCCACACCTTC. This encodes CSASQNGHTF.